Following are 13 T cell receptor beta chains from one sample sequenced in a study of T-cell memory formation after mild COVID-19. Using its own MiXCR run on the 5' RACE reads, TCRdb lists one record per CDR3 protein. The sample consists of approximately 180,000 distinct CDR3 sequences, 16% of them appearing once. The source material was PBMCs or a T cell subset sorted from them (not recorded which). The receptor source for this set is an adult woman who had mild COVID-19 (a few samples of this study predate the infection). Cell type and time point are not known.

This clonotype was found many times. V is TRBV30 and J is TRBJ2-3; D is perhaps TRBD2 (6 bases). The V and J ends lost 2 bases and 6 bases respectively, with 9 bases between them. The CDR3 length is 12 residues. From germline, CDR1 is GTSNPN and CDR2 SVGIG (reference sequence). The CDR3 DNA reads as TGTGCCTGGAGTACGGCGGGGGATACGCAGTATTTT. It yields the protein CAWSTAGDTQYF.

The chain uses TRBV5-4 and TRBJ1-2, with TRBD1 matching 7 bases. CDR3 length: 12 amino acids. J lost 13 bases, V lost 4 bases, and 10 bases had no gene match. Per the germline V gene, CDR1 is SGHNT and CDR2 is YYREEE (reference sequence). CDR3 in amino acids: CASSPPGDRSTF. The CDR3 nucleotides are TGTGCCAGCAGCCCCCCGGGGGACAGAAGCACCTTC.

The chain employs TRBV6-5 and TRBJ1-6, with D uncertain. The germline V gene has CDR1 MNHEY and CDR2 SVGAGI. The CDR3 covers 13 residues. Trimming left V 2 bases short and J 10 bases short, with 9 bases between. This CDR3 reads CASSYEDSSPLHF. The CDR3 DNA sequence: TGTGCCAGCAGTTACGAGGATAGCTCACCCCTCCACTTT.

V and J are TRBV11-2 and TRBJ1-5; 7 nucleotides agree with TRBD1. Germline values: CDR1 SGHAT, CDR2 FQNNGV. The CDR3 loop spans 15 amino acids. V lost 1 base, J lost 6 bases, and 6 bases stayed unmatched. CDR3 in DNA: TGTGCCAGCAGCTTAGGAGGGGGCGGGCGTCAGCCCCAGCATTTT. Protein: CASSLGGGGRQPQHF.

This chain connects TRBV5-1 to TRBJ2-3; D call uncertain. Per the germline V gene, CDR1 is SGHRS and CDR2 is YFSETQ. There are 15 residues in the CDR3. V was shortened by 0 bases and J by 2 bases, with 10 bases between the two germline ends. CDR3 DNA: TGCGCCAGCAGCTTGGTGGCAGCCTCCACAGATACGCAGTATTTT. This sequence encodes CASSLVAASTDTQYF.

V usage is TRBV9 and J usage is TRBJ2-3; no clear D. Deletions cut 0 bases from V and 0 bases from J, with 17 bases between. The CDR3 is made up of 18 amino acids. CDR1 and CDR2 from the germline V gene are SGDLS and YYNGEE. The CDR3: CASSVEPYISDSTDTQYF. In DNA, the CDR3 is TGTGCCAGCAGCGTAGAACCCTACATATCTGATAGCACAGATACGCAGTATTTT. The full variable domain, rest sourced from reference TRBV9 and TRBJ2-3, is DSGVTQTPKHLITATGQRVTLRCSPRSGDLSVYWYQQSLDQGLQFLIQYYNGEERAKGNILERFSAQQFPDLHSELNLSSLELGDSALYFCASSVEPYISDSTDTQYFGPGTRLTVL.

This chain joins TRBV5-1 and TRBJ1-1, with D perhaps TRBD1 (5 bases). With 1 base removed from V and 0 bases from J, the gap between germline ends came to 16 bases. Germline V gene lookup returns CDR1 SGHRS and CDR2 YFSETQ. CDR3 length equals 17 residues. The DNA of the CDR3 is TGCGCCAGCAGCTTGTTTTGGGACCGCGTATTGAACACTGAAGCTTTCTTT. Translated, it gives CASSLFWDRVLNTEAFF.

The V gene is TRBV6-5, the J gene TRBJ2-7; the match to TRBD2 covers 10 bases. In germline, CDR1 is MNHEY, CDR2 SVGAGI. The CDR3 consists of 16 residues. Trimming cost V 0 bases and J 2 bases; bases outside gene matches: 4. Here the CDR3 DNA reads TGTGCCAGCAGTTACTCGTCTAGCGGGAGCGCCTACGAGCAGTACTTC. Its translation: CASSYSSSGSAYEQYF.

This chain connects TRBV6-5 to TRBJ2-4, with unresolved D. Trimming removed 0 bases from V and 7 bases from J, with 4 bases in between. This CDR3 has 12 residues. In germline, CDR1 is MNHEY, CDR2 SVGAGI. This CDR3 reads CASSYSMNIQYF. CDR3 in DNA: TGTGCCAGCAGTTACTCTATGAACATTCAGTACTTC.

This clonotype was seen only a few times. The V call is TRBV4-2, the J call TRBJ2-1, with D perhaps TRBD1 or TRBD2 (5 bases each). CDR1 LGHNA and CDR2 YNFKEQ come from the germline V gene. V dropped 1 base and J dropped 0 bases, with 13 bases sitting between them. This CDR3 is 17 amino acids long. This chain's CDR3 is CASSQALGASSYNEQFF. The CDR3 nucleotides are TGTGCCAGCAGCCAAGCACTAGGGGCCAGCTCCTACAATGAGCAGTTCTTC.

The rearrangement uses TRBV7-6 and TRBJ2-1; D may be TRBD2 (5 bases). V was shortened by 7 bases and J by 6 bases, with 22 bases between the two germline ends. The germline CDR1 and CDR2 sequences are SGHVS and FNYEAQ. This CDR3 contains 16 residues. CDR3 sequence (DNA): TGTGCCAGCACCCCCCCCACGCTAGCTTGGAGCAATGAGCAGTTCTTC. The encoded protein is CASTPPTLAWSNEQFF.

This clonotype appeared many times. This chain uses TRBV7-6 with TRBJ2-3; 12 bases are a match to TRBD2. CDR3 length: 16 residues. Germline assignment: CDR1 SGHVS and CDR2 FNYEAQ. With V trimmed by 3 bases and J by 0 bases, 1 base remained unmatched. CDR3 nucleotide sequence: TGTGCCAGCAGCTTTGGGACTAGCGGGAGCACAGATACGCAGTATTTT. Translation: CASSFGTSGSTDTQYF.

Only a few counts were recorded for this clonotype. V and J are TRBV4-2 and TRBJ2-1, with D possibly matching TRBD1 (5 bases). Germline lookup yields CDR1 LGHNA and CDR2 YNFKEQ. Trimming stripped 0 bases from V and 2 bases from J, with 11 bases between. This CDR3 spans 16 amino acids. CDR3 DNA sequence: TGTGCCAGCAGCCAAGATAGGGGTAGTGCCTACAATGAGCAGTTCTTC. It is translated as CASSQDRGSAYNEQFF.